Sequencing of this TCR beta chain was carried out in a study of T cells in Graves' hyperthyroidism and ophthalmopathy. The CDR3 regions of TCR beta were amplified from RNA transcripts. Carried out on the TCR CDR3, a first-round RT-PCR used the HTBI primer set. TCRdb passed the multiplex PCR reads through MiXCR, listing each CDR3 protein once. The data show approximately 590,000 distinct CDR3 sequences, 15% to 19% seen once. For Graves' hyperthyroidism to be stable, ophthalmopathy could not progress within 18 months. This clonotype was detected ten times or more. With V trimmed by 4 bases and J by 7 bases, 0 bases remained unmatched. The CDR3 runs 12 residues. The germline CDR1 and CDR2 sequences are SNHLY and FYNNEI.

This chain joins TRBV2 and TRBJ1-4; 7 nucleotides line up with TRBD1. This sequence originates from a woman aged 30 to 39 with Graves' hyperthyroidism. The sample comprised blood. The CDR3 spells CASSGQGEKLFF. The CDR3 DNA follows: TGTGCCAGCAGTGGACAGGGTGAAAAACTGTTTTTT.